Shown below are 22 T cell receptor beta chains from a single sample sequenced in a study of OX40 agonist ivuxolimab in advanced cancers. Assay: immunoSEQ multiplex PCR; the TCRdb copy retains only in-frame clones and omits some. The repertoire has tens of thousands of clones, 86% of them found once; the top ten carry roughly 25%. The source material was CD4+ or CD8+ T cells sorted from blood, sampled in a trial of the OX40 agonist ivuxolimab. The receptors were sampled from an adult with an advanced solid tumor such as melanoma, head and neck, liver or kidney cancer.

The rearrangement links TRBV28 to TRBJ2-3; 9 nucleotides match TRBD2. Germline trimming cut 3 bases from V and 0 bases from J; bases unmatched to any gene: 10. The germline CDR1 and CDR2 sequences are MDHEN and SYDVKM. This CDR3 spans 18 amino acids. The CDR3 region has the DNA TGTGCCAGCAGTTTGGGGGGGCTAGCGGGAACTAGCACAGATACGCAGTATTTT. Translation gives CASSLGGLAGTSTDTQYF. Supplemented by reference TRBV28 and TRBJ2-3, the full variable domain reads DVKVTQSSRYLVKRTGEKVFLECVQDMDHENMFWYRQDPGLGLRLIYFSYDVKMKEKGDIPEGYSVSREKKERFSLILESASTNQTSMYLCASSLGGLAGTSTDTQYFGPGTRLTVL.

The chain is built from TRBV13 and TRBJ2-1; D is possibly TRBD2 (5 bases). Trimming took 0 bases from V and 6 from J, leaving 12 bases between them. The CDR3 has 15 residues. Germline V gene data show CDR1 as PRHDT and CDR2 as FYEKMQ (reference sequence). CDR3 protein: CASSLGGGFGNEQFF. The CDR3 region has the DNA TGTGCCAGCAGCTTAGGTGGCGGGTTCGGCAATGAGCAGTTCTTC.

On this clone: Other DNA sequences in this specimen translate into the identical CDR3. The rearrangement uses TRBV11-3 and TRBJ2-1; no reliable D call. The CDR3 runs 13 residues. Germline CDR1 is SGHNT and CDR2 is YENEEA. The V and J ends lost 0 bases and 6 bases respectively, with 6 bases between them. The CDR3 protein is CASSLEPGNEQFF. CDR3 DNA sequence: TGTGCCAGCAGCTTAGAGCCTGGCAATGAGCAGTTCTTC.

V gene TRBV10-3 combines with J gene TRBJ2-7, with 11 bases identical to TRBD2. V lost 3 bases to trimming and J lost 4 bases; unmatched junction nucleotides: 8. This CDR3 contains 16 residues. Germline V lookup: CDR1 ENHRY, CDR2 SYGVKD. The chain's CDR3 is CAISEWTSGPVYEQYF. Written as DNA, the CDR3 is TGTGCCATCAGTGAATGGACTAGCGGGCCCGTATACGAGCAGTACTTC.

The chain is built from TRBV5-1 and TRBJ2-7; 10 nucleotides align to TRBD1. The CDR3 runs 17 residues. Per germline, CDR1 SGHRS and CDR2 YFSETQ. V dropped 5 bases and J dropped 5; count of bases not matched to a gene: 16. The CDR3: CASSQGTGEDYRDEQYF. As DNA, the CDR3 is TGCGCCAGCAGTCAAGGGACAGGGGAAGATTATCGGGACGAGCAGTACTTC.

The rearrangement joins TRBV28 to TRBJ2-3, with D hard to call. Trimming took 3 bases from V and 5 from J, leaving 3 bases between them. The CDR3 totals 11 residues. Germline assignment: CDR1 MDHEN and CDR2 SYDVKM. DNA of the CDR3: TGTGCCAGCAGTTTCCGAGATACGCAGTATTTT. Its translation is CASSFRDTQYF.

The V and J genes are TRBV28 and TRBJ2-7, with TRBD2 matching 10 bases. Trimming cost V 4 bases and J 2 bases; bases outside gene matches: 11. The CDR3 length is 17 residues. CDR1 is MDHEN, CDR2 SYDVKM, per germline. The CDR3 DNA reads as TGTGCCAGCAGTTCCCCCGTGTCTAGCGGGAGTACCTACGAGCAGTACTTC. It yields the protein CASSSPVSSGSTYEQYF.

This chain links TRBV7-9 with TRBJ2-2; D is uncertain. CDR1 is SEHNR, CDR2 FQNEAQ, per germline (reference sequence). V dropped 5 bases and J dropped 1 base, with 5 bases sitting between them. The CDR3 sequence is 13 residues long. The CDR3 region has the DNA TGTGCCAGCAGCGGGGAGAACACCGGGGAGCTGTTTTTT. This sequence encodes CASSGENTGELFF.

The rearrangement joins TRBV7-6 to TRBJ2-7; 13 bases are shared with TRBD2. The CDR3 contains 15 residues. J gave up 6 bases and V 4 bases, and 6 bases lay outside the gene matches. Germline CDR1 is SGHVS and CDR2 is FNYEAQ. The CDR3 nucleotides read TGTGCCAGCAGCTCAGGGACTAGCGGGATCTCCGAGCAGTACTTC. Its protein product is CASSSGTSGISEQYF. The whole variable domain, filled in from reference TRBV7-6 and TRBJ2-7, reads GAGVSQSPRYKVTKRGQDVALRCDPISGHVSLYWYRQALGQGPEFLTYFNYEAQQDKSGLPNDRFSAERPEGSISTLTIQRTEQRDSAMYRCASSSGTSGISEQYFGPGTRLTVT.

This clone came up once. The CDR3 sequence is CASRSRLDYTDTQYF. The CDR3 nucleotides read TGTGCCAGTAGAAGTAGACTAGACTACACAGATACGCAGTATTTT. V usage is TRBV19 and J usage is TRBJ2-3; D perhaps matches TRBD2 (6 bases). V dropped 6 bases and J dropped 2 bases, with 15 bases sitting between them. The germline V gene has CDR1 LNHDA and CDR2 SQIVND (reference sequence). The CDR3 spans 15 residues.

The chain recombines TRBV28 with TRBJ2-7; 9 positions match TRBD1. The CDR3 loop spans 17 amino acids. Germline lookup yields CDR1 MDHEN and CDR2 SYDVKM. The ends lost 4 bases at V and 1 base at J; junction bases unmatched: 11. The CDR3 nucleotides read TGTGCCAGCAGTTCCCCGACAGGGGGAAGAAAGTCCTACGAGCAGTACTTC. Its protein is CASSSPTGGRKSYEQYF.

The chain joins TRBV5-1 to TRBJ2-2; 9 bases fit TRBD1. Germline V gives CDR1 SGHRS, CDR2 YFSETQ. The V segment lost 3 bases and the J segment 1 base; nucleotides outside the gene matches: 7. The CDR3 has 17 residues. The CDR3 DNA is TGCGCCAGCAGCTCCCCTAAGACAGGGGGGAACACCGGGGAGCTGTTTTTT. It translates to CASSSPKTGGNTGELFF.

The rearrangement links TRBV2 to TRBJ2-5; D is tentatively TRBD1 or TRBD2 (5 bases each). The V and J ends lost 4 bases and 5 bases respectively, with 17 bases between them. Germline V gene sequence: CDR1 SNHLY, CDR2 FYNNEI. The CDR3 is 15 residues long. The CDR3 here is CASSGGTPPGETQYF. CDR3 in DNA: TGTGCCAGCAGTGGGGGGACGCCCCCGGGGGAGACCCAGTACTTC.

The chain has TRBV9 and TRBJ2-5; TRBD1 is a possible D gene (6 bases). This CDR3 spans 14 amino acids. The germline CDR1 and CDR2 sequences are SGDLS and YYNGEE. Trimming took off 1 base at V and 5 bases at J, with 12 bases between the two ends. The CDR3 is CASSVPGVGETQYF. The CDR3 DNA is TGTGCCAGCAGCGTACCAGGGGTCGGGGAGACCCAGTACTTC. Together with reference TRBV9 and TRBJ2-5, the CDR3 gives the full variable domain: DSGVTQTPKHLITATGQRVTLRCSPRSGDLSVYWYQQSLDQGLQFLIQYYNGEERAKGNILERFSAQQFPDLHSELNLSSLELGDSALYFCASSVPGVGETQYFGPGTRLLVL.

This clone was recorded once. The V gene is TRBV10-1, the J gene TRBJ2-7; D assignment may be TRBD1 or TRBD2 (5 bases each). This CDR3 is built from 15 residues. CDR1 and CDR2 from the germline V gene are WNHNN and SYGVQD (reference sequence). V shed 6 bases and J shed 2 bases, with 17 bases lying between them. CDR3 protein: CASSVGAGEAYEQYF. The CDR3 coding sequence is TGCGCCAGCAGCGTCGGGGCCGGCGAAGCCTACGAGCAGTACTTC.

The V and J genes are TRBV5-8 and TRBJ2-5; 13 bases agree with TRBD2. The V and J ends lost 4 bases and 5 bases, in that order; junction bases with no gene match: 8. CDR1 SGHTS and CDR2 YDEGEE come from the germline V gene. CDR3 length: 16 amino acids. CDR3 sequence: CASSILAGGPGETQYF. CDR3 DNA: TGTGCCAGCAGCATACTAGCGGGAGGGCCTGGGGAGACCCAGTACTTC.

The chain recombines TRBV9 with TRBJ2-3; D assignment may be TRBD1 or TRBD2 (5 bases each). CDR1 SGDLS and CDR2 YYNGEE come from the germline V gene. This CDR3 is built from 14 residues. Trimming took off 0 bases at V and 4 bases at J, with 9 bases between the two ends. The CDR3 DNA sequence: TGTGCCAGCAGCGTAGCTAGAGGGGCAGATACGCAGTATTTT. Translation: CASSVARGADTQYF.

The chain uses TRBV30 and TRBJ1-1, with D hard to call. V was shortened by 3 bases and J by 1 base, with 12 bases between the two germline ends. Germline V gene lookup returns CDR1 GTSNPN and CDR2 SVGIG (reference sequence). CDR3 length: 14 residues. The CDR3 reads CAWRFHSQNTEAFF. As DNA, the CDR3 is TGTGCCTGGAGATTCCACAGTCAGAACACTGAAGCTTTCTTT.

This clone was observed a handful of times. The chain employs TRBV5-1 and TRBJ2-7; tentative D call: TRBD2 (5 bases). Germline loops: CDR1 SGHRS, CDR2 YFSETQ. The CDR3 has 16 residues. Between the trimmed V and J ends, which lost 0 bases and 4 bases, there was a span of 17 bases. CDR3 sequence reads: CASSLDPSSAAYEQYF. CDR3 nucleotide sequence: TGCGCCAGCAGCTTGGATCCTAGTAGCGCAGCGTACGAGCAGTACTTC.

The CDR3 region is CASSLGVLVAGAINEQFF. CDR3 sequence (DNA): TGCGCCAGCAGCTTGGGGGTATTAGTAGCGGGAGCAATCAATGAGCAGTTCTTC. The chain has TRBV5-1 and TRBJ2-1; 9 positions match TRBD2. V lost 0 bases and J lost 6; bases outside the gene matches: 13. The CDR3 covers 18 residues. Per germline, CDR1 SGHRS and CDR2 YFSETQ.

The chain joins TRBV2 to TRBJ2-1, with TRBD2 identical over 12 bases. The germline V gene has CDR1 SNHLY and CDR2 FYNNEI. The CDR3 totals 15 residues. With 3 bases clipped from V and 6 bases from J, the junction kept 3 bases outside the gene matches. The CDR3 region is CASSETSGRVNEQFF. The CDR3 DNA is TGTGCCAGCAGTGAGACTAGCGGGAGAGTCAATGAGCAGTTCTTC.

The chain couples TRBV27 to TRBJ1-5; no firm D call. The CDR3 is made up of 13 amino acids. Trimming cost V 5 bases and J 4 bases, with 9 bases left between them. Germline loops: CDR1 MNHEY, CDR2 SMNVEV (reference sequence). In DNA form, the CDR3 reads TGTGCCAGCAGTGGTCAGCCTAATCAGCCCCAGCATTTT. Protein: CASSGQPNQPQHF.